The 21 T cell receptor beta chains below were found in one sample sequenced in a study of blood T cells in healthy people across ages. Through a sample-barcoded 5' primer and a J-beta primer mix, a second PCR was run for roughly 6 to 12 cycles. MiXCR, applied by TCRdb to the 5' RACE reads, yields one record per CDR3 protein. Among some 780,000 distinct CDR3 sequences listed, roughly three fifths were seen once. Sequencing was performed on blood. The receptors were sampled from a man in his forties or fifties in good health.

This clonotype has only a few counts. This chain uses TRBV6-6 with TRBJ2-1; perhaps TRBD1 as D (5 bases). The CDR3 covers 12 residues. Germline loops: CDR1 MNHNY, CDR2 SVGAGI (reference sequence). Between the trimmed V and J ends, which lost 2 bases and 9 bases, there was a span of 8 bases. The CDR3, as DNA: TGTGCCAGCAGTTACCAGGGTCCTGAGCAGTTCTTC. Its translation is CASSYQGPEQFF.

The V gene is TRBV28, the J gene TRBJ2-3; D not certain. The CDR3 extends over 14 amino acids. Trimming removed 11 bases from V and 0 bases from J, with 15 bases in between. Germline CDR1 reads MDHEN; CDR2 reads SYDVKM. Here the CDR3 reads CASITGVSTDTQYF. The DNA for the CDR3 is TGTGCCTCCATTACTGGAGTAAGCACAGATACGCAGTATTTT.

The V and J genes are TRBV20-1 and TRBJ2-2; the match to TRBD1 covers 7 bases. Germline lookup yields CDR1 DFQATT and CDR2 SNEGSKA (reference sequence). This CDR3 spans 16 amino acids. V gave up 0 bases and J gave up 5 bases; unmatched junction bases: 9. The CDR3 bases are TGCAGTGCTAGAGAAGTGAACAGGGGCCCTACCGGGGAGCTGTTTTTT. Translating gives CSAREVNRGPTGELFF.

The chain joins TRBV20-1 to TRBJ2-1; the match to TRBD1 covers 11 bases. V was clipped by 3 bases and J by 2 bases; unmatched bases: 3. The CDR3 spans 15 residues. Germline V gene data show CDR1 as DFQATT and CDR2 as SNEGSKA (reference sequence). The CDR3 DNA reads TGCAGTGCTAGTAAGGACAGGGGGCCCTACAATGAGCAGTTCTTC. This sequence encodes CSASKDRGPYNEQFF.

V and J are TRBV9 and TRBJ2-2; 9 bases align to TRBD1. CDR3 length: 15 residues. Germline V gene sequence: CDR1 SGDLS, CDR2 YYNGEE. Trimming at V came to 4 bases and at J to 5 bases, leaving 6 bases not matched to a gene. CDR3 sequence (DNA): TGTGCCAGCAGCCTTCGGACAGGGGAAACCGGGGAGCTGTTTTTT. Residues: CASSLRTGETGELFF.

Only a few counts were recorded for this clonotype. V usage is TRBV7-2 and J usage is TRBJ1-5, with 8 bases matching TRBD1. Germline assignment: CDR1 SGHTA and CDR2 FQGNSA. This CDR3 has 16 residues. The V gene end was trimmed by 4 bases and the J gene end by 2 bases; junction bases not matched to a gene: 7. The CDR3 nucleotides are TGTGCCAGCAGCTCGACAGGGGACCTGGGCAATCAGCCCCAGCATTTT. Protein: CASSSTGDLGNQPQHF.

V gene TRBV10-3 combines with J gene TRBJ2-3, with TRBD2 as a possible D gene (6 bases). The ends were cut back, 10 bases at V and 0 bases at J, with 17 bases in the middle. CDR3 length equals 15 residues. CDR1 and CDR2 from the germline V gene are ENHRY and SYGVKD. The CDR3 loop reads CATCPKLASTDTQYF. The CDR3 nucleotides are TGTGCCACCTGCCCAAAACTAGCTAGCACAGATACGCAGTATTTT.

This clonotype was seen once. V is TRBV27 and J is TRBJ1-2, with D perhaps matching TRBD1 (6 bases). Germline CDR1 reads MNHEY; CDR2 reads SMNVEV (reference sequence). The CDR3 spans 15 residues. V lost 5 bases and J 5 bases, leaving 18 bases between the germline ends. The CDR3 coding sequence is TGTGCCAGCAGTCCCAAGGGTGGACAGACTTATGGCTACACCTTC. It is translated as CASSPKGGQTYGYTF.

This clonotype appeared once. The rearrangement joins TRBV6-5 to TRBJ2-1; the match to TRBD1 covers 8 bases. V lost 6 bases and J lost 10; bases outside the gene matches: 8. The CDR3 extends over 13 amino acids. In germline, CDR1 is MNHEY, CDR2 SVGAGI. DNA for the CDR3: TGTGCCAGCAGAATGGACAGGGTAGGGGAGCAGTTCTTC. It yields the protein CASRMDRVGEQFF.

This chain uses TRBV12-3 or TRBV12-4 with TRBJ1-1; D may be TRBD1 (6 bases). The CDR3 has 16 residues. V shed 6 bases and J shed 1 base, with 18 bases lying between them. The CDR3 sequence: CASRNYQGLPNTEAFF. CDR3 nucleotide sequence: TGTGCCAGCAGAAACTATCAGGGGTTGCCGAACACTGAAGCTTTCTTT.

This chain joins TRBV12-3 or TRBV12-4 and TRBJ2-5; 14 nucleotides line up with TRBD2. After removal of 5 bases from V and 2 bases from J, the junction contained 7 bases not matched to a gene. The CDR3 sequence is 17 residues long. The CDR3 sequence is CASSRIWTSGRQETQYF. The CDR3 coding sequence is TGTGCCAGCAGTCGGATCTGGACTAGCGGGAGGCAAGAGACCCAGTACTTC.

The chain recombines TRBV27 with TRBJ2-7; 8 bases match TRBD2. With V trimmed by 0 bases and J by 4 bases, 5 bases remained unmatched. The CDR3 totals 15 residues. CDR1 is MNHEY, CDR2 SMNVEV, per germline (reference sequence). The CDR3 DNA sequence: TGTGCCAGCAGTTTATCTAGCGGGACTTTTTACGAGCAGTACTTC. Amino acids: CASSLSSGTFYEQYF.

This clonotype was picked up a small number of times. The DNA for the CDR3 is TGCAGCGGCACAGGTCCCCTCTACGAGCAGTACTTC. This gives the protein CSGTGPLYEQYF. The J gene is TRBJ2-7, the V gene TRBV29-1, with D perhaps matching TRBD1 (5 bases). Trimming left V 7 bases short and J 3 bases short, with 13 bases between. The CDR3 extends over 12 amino acids. The germline V gene encodes CDR1 SQVTM and CDR2 ANQGSEA.

V gene TRBV7-2 combines with J gene TRBJ1-5; 8 nucleotides match TRBD1. This CDR3 contains 17 residues. The V gene's germline CDR1 is SGHTA and CDR2 FQGNSA. The V gene end was trimmed by 5 bases and the J gene end by 3 bases; junction bases not matched to a gene: 12. The CDR3 DNA reads as TGTGCCAGCAGCCGATCAGCACAGGGGGGGCTCAATCAGCCCCAGCATTTT. Its protein is CASSRSAQGGLNQPQHF.

This chain uses TRBV5-1 with TRBJ2-3; 9 bases line up with TRBD2. Germline V lookup: CDR1 SGHRS, CDR2 YFSETQ. The CDR3 runs to 16 residues. Trimming cost V 0 bases and J 1 base; bases outside gene matches: 3. CDR3 amino acids: CASSLVVAGGTDTQYF. For the CDR3, the DNA is TGCGCCAGCAGCTTGGTAGTAGCGGGGGGCACAGATACGCAGTATTTT.

The J gene is TRBJ2-3, the V gene TRBV18; D is uncertain. The germline CDR1 and CDR2 sequences are KGHSH and LQKENI. V was trimmed by 3 bases and J by 5 bases, leaving 9 bases between them. The CDR3 contains 13 residues. CDR3 DNA sequence: TGTGCCAGCTCACCGGACCAGGAAGATACGCAGTATTTT. As protein: CASSPDQEDTQYF.

The V call is TRBV4-2, the J call TRBJ1-1; the D is unclear. V was shortened by 0 bases and J by 2 bases, with 7 bases between the two germline ends. The CDR3 is 14 residues long. Germline V CDR1 and CDR2: LGHNA, YNFKEQ. The CDR3 loop is CASSQDRPNTEAFF. CDR3 DNA sequence: TGTGCCAGCAGCCAAGATCGGCCTAACACTGAAGCTTTCTTT.

This chain uses TRBV28 with TRBJ1-2; TRBD1 is a possible D gene (6 bases). V dropped 4 bases and J dropped 4 bases, with 13 bases sitting between them. This CDR3 contains 14 residues. Germline CDR1 MDHEN, CDR2 SYDVKM. CDR3: CASSSYTGFYGYTF. In nucleotides, the CDR3 is TGTGCCAGCAGTTCCTATACAGGGTTCTATGGCTACACCTTC.

This clonotype was observed a handful of times. V gene TRBV25-1 combines with J gene TRBJ1-1; tentative D call: TRBD1 (5 bases). With 4 bases removed from V and 5 bases from J, the gap between germline ends came to 11 bases. The CDR3 consists of 13 residues. The germline CDR1 and CDR2 sequences are MGHDK and SYGVNS. This chain's CDR3 is CASSGGARTEAFF. The CDR3 DNA reads TGTGCCAGCAGTGGAGGGGCGAGAACTGAAGCTTTCTTT. Using reference TRBV25-1 and TRBJ1-1 for the parts outside the CDR3, the full variable domain is EADIYQTPRYLVIGTGKKITLECSQTMGHDKMYWYQQDPGMELHLIHYSYGVNSTEKGDLSSESTVSRIRTEHFPLTLESARPSHTSQYLCASSGGARTEAFFGQGTRLTVV.

V is TRBV28 and J is TRBJ1-2; 8 bases match TRBD1. Trimming took 6 bases from V and 4 from J; bases not matched to a gene: 7. CDR1 is MDHEN, CDR2 SYDVKM, per germline. This CDR3 region has 14 residues. This CDR3 is CASSRTGQFYGYTF. CDR3 nucleotide sequence: TGTGCCAGCAGCCGGACAGGGCAATTCTATGGCTACACCTTC.

The genes are TRBV12-3 or TRBV12-4 and TRBJ2-4; maybe TRBD2 (6 bases). The last part of the DNA fits TRBJ2-7 better; the J call may be wrong. This CDR3 has 12 residues. The CDR3 nucleotides are TGTGCCAGCAGGTTGGAGGGCTACGAGCAGTACTTC. It codes for CASRLEGYEQYF.